These 25 T cell receptor beta chains came from one sample sequenced in a study of read filtering for tumor transcriptome and immune sequencing. The library was built from around 0.4 ug RNA with molecular barcoded adaptors for alpha/delta and beta/gamma chains. TCRdb reprocessed the reads via MiXCR and lists one record per CDR3 protein. The sample has tens of thousands of distinct CDR3 sequences; more than 20% are singletons. The sample consisted of a population of CD138-negative cells sorted from bone marrow. The receptors derive from a donor aged 40 or over with multiple myeloma.

This clonotype occurred a few times. The chain joins TRBV7-6 to TRBJ1-1; TRBD1 matches 11 bases. V lost 5 bases, J lost 3 bases, and 5 bases stayed unmatched. This CDR3 has 15 amino acids. Germline CDR1 and CDR2: SGHVS and FNYEAQ. The CDR3 reads CASSEDRGRDTEAFF. CDR3 coding DNA: TGTGCCAGCAGCGAGGACAGGGGGCGGGACACTGAAGCTTTCTTT.

This clonotype came up many times. This chain uses TRBV20-1 with TRBJ2-1, with 12 bases that match TRBD2. Per germline, CDR1 DFQATT and CDR2 SNEGSKA (reference sequence). Trimming at V came to 6 bases and at J to 2 bases, leaving 5 bases not matched to a gene. This CDR3 has 15 residues. Here the CDR3 reads CSAGTSGHTYNEQFF. CDR3 in DNA: TGCAGTGCCGGGACTAGCGGGCATACCTACAATGAGCAGTTCTTC.

The table lists this clonotype with a count of one. V and J are TRBV7-6 and TRBJ1-5; tentatively, D is TRBD1 (6 bases). The germline V and J ends were trimmed by 1 base and 1 base, with 14 bases remaining between them. Per the germline V gene, CDR1 is SGHVS and CDR2 is FNYEAQ. The CDR3 runs to 17 residues. CDR3 in DNA: TGTGCCAGCAGCTTAGGGTCGGCAGGGGTGAGCAATCAGCCCCAGCATTTT. It codes for CASSLGSAGVSNQPQHF.

CDR3 nucleotide sequence: TGTGCCAGCAACACTGGAGGCAGGGGATCATATCCCAAAAACATTCAGTACTTC. As protein: CASNTGGRGSYPKNIQYF. The gene calls are TRBV6-2 or TRBV6-3 and TRBJ2-4; D may be TRBD1 (6 bases). Trimming shortened V by 7 bases and J by 2 bases, and 24 bases separated the two germline ends. Per the germline V gene, CDR1 is MNHEY and CDR2 is SVGEGT. The CDR3 runs to 18 residues.

Turning to this clonotype: This clone may be a read error of a much larger clone one base away. The J gene is TRBJ2-1, the V gene TRBV6-1, with 7 positions matching TRBD2. Germline CDR1 reads MNHNS; CDR2 reads SASEGT. This CDR3 spans 16 amino acids. Here the CDR3 DNA reads TGTGCCAGCAGTGAAAGGGCTAGCGGAATATACAATGAGCGGTTCTTC. It is translated as CASSERASGIYNERFF.

A few counts support this clonotype. This chain joins TRBV5-1 and TRBJ2-7; 12 bases map to TRBD1. V lost 5 bases to trimming and J lost 7 bases; unmatched junction nucleotides: 7. The CDR3 has 14 amino acids. Germline CDR1 SGHRS, CDR2 YFSETQ. The CDR3 loop reads CASSSGTGGLEQYF. As DNA, the CDR3 is TGCGCCAGCAGTTCCGGGACAGGGGGCTTGGAGCAGTACTTC. Combining the CDR3 with reference TRBV5-1 and TRBJ2-7 gives the whole variable domain KAGVTQTPRYLIKTRGQQVTLSCSPISGHRSVSWYQQTPGQGLQFLFEYFSETQRNKGNFPGRFSGRQFSNSRSEMNVSTLELGDSALYLCASSSGTGGLEQYFGPGTRLTVT.

This clonotype was detected many times. The chain combines TRBV12-3 or TRBV12-4 with TRBJ1-1, with 9 bases identical to TRBD1. The length of the CDR3 is 13 residues. The trim removed 7 bases at V and 5 bases at J, leaving 5 bases unmatched. The CDR3 region is CASIGTGRTEAFF. The DNA for the CDR3 is TGTGCCAGCATTGGGACAGGGAGGACTGAAGCTTTCTTT.

On this clonotype: This may arise from a read error, as a much more abundant clone is one base away. This sequence joins TRBV23-1 and TRBJ2-1, with TRBD2 as a possible D gene (6 bases). TRBV23-1 belongs to the ORF category, with a function that is uncertain. CDR3 length: 15 residues. The CDR3 protein is CAISPRREFYNEQFF. The CDR3 DNA sequence: TGCGCCATCAGTCCCCGACGGGAGTTCTACAATGAGCAGTTCTTC.

This clonotype was recorded many times. The chain employs TRBV30 and TRBJ1-5; D is perhaps TRBD1 (5 bases). The V gene's germline CDR1 is GTSNPN and CDR2 SVGIG (reference sequence). The V end lost 1 base, the J end lost 2 bases, and 15 bases lay between the germline ends. This CDR3 is built from 16 residues. CDR3 sequence: CAWSGGAPGGNQPQHF. In DNA, the CDR3 is TGTGCCTGGAGTGGCGGGGCCCCGGGGGGCAATCAGCCCCAGCATTTT.

This clonotype has ten or more counts. The chain links TRBV6-4 to TRBJ2-7; a weak D match, TRBD2 (5 bases). Germline values: CDR1 MRHNA, CDR2 SNTAGT. The CDR3 has 13 amino acids. V was clipped by 6 bases and J by 7 bases, with 16 bases between them. The CDR3 DNA is TGTGCCAGCAGCCAGGAGGTGGGCGGGGAGCAGTACTTC. This codes for CASSQEVGGEQYF.

This clonotype occurred a few times. This chain connects TRBV6-1 to TRBJ2-5, with a weak D call TRBD2 (5 bases). This CDR3 has 15 amino acids. V lost 6 bases and J 0 bases, leaving 14 bases between the germline ends. Germline loops: CDR1 MNHNS, CDR2 SASEGT. CDR3 bases: TGTGCCAGCAGCTATCGGACGGGGTACCAAGAGACCCAGTACTTC. The encoded protein is CASSYRTGYQETQYF.

In this sample, this clonotype turned up many times. In nucleotides, the CDR3 is TGCGCCAGCAGCTCGCCCCGCGAAAGTACGGGCACTGAAGCTTTCTTT. This encodes CASSSPRESTGTEAFF. J is TRBJ1-1 and V is TRBV5-1; D gene unclear. V lost 3 bases to trimming and J lost 4 bases, with 19 bases between them. Germline V lookup: CDR1 SGHRS, CDR2 YFSETQ. The CDR3 is made up of 16 amino acids. Full variable domain (outside the CDR3, taken from reference TRBV5-1 and TRBJ1-1): KAGVTQTPRYLIKTRGQQVTLSCSPISGHRSVSWYQQTPGQGLQFLFEYFSETQRNKGNFPGRFSGRQFSNSRSEMNVSTLELGDSALYLCASSSPRESTGTEAFFGQGTRLTVV.

In this sample, this clonotype turned up many times. This chain joins TRBV3-1 and TRBJ2-2, with 9 bases identical to TRBD1. After removal of 5 bases from V and 6 bases from J, the junction contained 7 bases not matched to a gene. The CDR3 has 15 residues. CDR1 and CDR2 (germline): LGHDT, YNNKEL (reference sequence). The CDR3 DNA sequence: TGTGCCAGCAGCTTCGGACAGGGGATTGCCGGGGAGCTGTTTTTT. Its translation: CASSFGQGIAGELFF.

This clonotype was detected a few times. Just one base apart from a much larger clone, this may be a read error. V gene TRBV6-1 combines with J gene TRBJ1-1; D gene unclear. The CDR3 totals 12 residues. Germline-derived CDR1 and CDR2 are MNHNS and SASEGT. For the CDR3, the DNA is TGTGCCAGCGGTGAAGCTAGCACTGAAGCTTTCTTT. Its protein is CASGEASTEAFF.

There are many counts of this clonotype. The chain combines TRBV2 with TRBJ2-2; D perhaps matches TRBD1 (6 bases). This CDR3 has 15 amino acids. The V gene lost 8 bases and the J gene lost 2 bases, with 15 bases spanning the gap. Germline assignment: CDR1 SNHLY and CDR2 FYNNEI. CDR3 DNA sequence: TGTGCCAGCTCCGGGACAAATTTAAACACCGGGGAGCTGTTTTTT. Translating gives CASSGTNLNTGELFF. Full variable domain (rest looked up from reference TRBV2 and TRBJ2-2): EPEVTQTPSHQVTQMGQEVILRCVPISNHLYFYWYRQILGQKVEFLVSFYNNEISEKSEIFDDQFSVERPDGSNFTLKIRSTKLEDSAMYFCASSGTNLNTGELFFGEGSRLTVL.

Only a few counts were recorded for this clonotype. The rearrangement uses TRBV12-3 or TRBV12-4 and TRBJ2-4; no firm D call. The CDR3 spans 12 residues. Trimming stripped 2 bases from V and 7 bases from J, with 6 bases between. In DNA, the CDR3 is TGTGCCAGCAGTTTATCAGCGAACATTCAGTACTTC. Protein product: CASSLSANIQYF.

Of note for this clonotype: No conserved phenylalanine or tryptophan is present at the end of the CDR3, so a read error is the likely explanation. The rearrangement joins TRBV20-1 to TRBJ2-3; D unclear. This CDR3 region has 16 residues. V lost 0 bases to trimming and J lost 2 bases, with 15 bases between them. Germline V gene sequence: CDR1 DFQATT, CDR2 SNEGSKA (reference sequence). The CDR3, as DNA: TGCAGTGCTAGAGATCAACTGGCGGAACCCACAGATACGCAGTATCTT. Translation gives CSARDQLAEPTDTQYL.

This clonotype was counted at least ten times. The rearrangement uses TRBV24-1 and TRBJ2-1; 9 bases are a match to TRBD1. The CDR3 consists of 16 residues. J was trimmed by 2 bases and V by 3 bases; bases with no gene match: 4. Germline V CDR1 and CDR2: KGHDR, SFDVKD. The CDR3 DNA sequence: TGTGCCACCAGTGATCCGGGACAGGGCCCCTACAATGAGCAGTTCTTC. Its translation: CATSDPGQGPYNEQFF.

Many counts were recorded for this clonotype. At one end, the junction sequence differs from germline, possibly due to a read error. The chain employs TRBV29-1 and TRBJ2-5, with unresolved D. The CDR3 is 13 amino acids. Germline CDR1 and CDR2: SQVTM and ANQGSEA. The CDR3 nucleotides read TGCAGCGTTGATATTTCCGGCACACCCCAGCTGAGCTTC. Protein: CSVDISGTPQLSF. The whole variable domain, remainder taken from reference TRBV29-1 and TRBJ2-5, is SAVISQKPSRDICQRGTSLTIQCQVDSQVTMMFWYRQQPGQSLTLIATANQGSEATYESGFVIDKFPISRPNLTFSTLTVSNMSPEDSSIYLCSVDISGTPQLSFGPGTRLLVL.

The chain employs TRBV6-1 and TRBJ1-5; D call uncertain. Trimming shortened V by 6 bases and J by 5 bases, and 14 bases separated the two germline ends. This CDR3 spans 14 amino acids. Germline V gene lookup returns CDR1 MNHNS and CDR2 SASEGT. The DNA for the CDR3 is TGTGCCAGCAGCGACGGACCGGGCTATCAGCCCCAGCATTTT. Amino acid sequence: CASSDGPGYQPQHF.

On this clonotype: Germline and junction disagree at one end, which may indicate a read error. This chain joins TRBV20-1 and TRBJ2-4; the D gene is possibly TRBD2 (5 bases). From germline, CDR1 is DFQATT and CDR2 SNEGSKA (reference sequence). The CDR3 spans 17 residues. The CDR3 is CSARDLTASLAKNIQHF. As DNA, the CDR3 is TGCAGTGCTAGAGACCTGACTGCTTCCCTAGCCAAAAACATTCAGCACTTC.

This clonotype was recorded at least ten times. The CDR3 reads CASSPLGQGAVHEQYF. The CDR3 DNA follows: TGTGCCAGCAGCCCGCTCGGACAGGGGGCGGTCCACGAGCAGTACTTC. This chain uses TRBV12-3 or TRBV12-4 with TRBJ2-7; 11 bases are shared with TRBD1. With 6 bases clipped from V and 5 bases from J, the junction kept 12 bases outside the gene matches. The CDR3 length is 16 residues.

On this clonotype itself: Being one base from a much bigger clone, this may be a read error. The genes are TRBV28 and TRBJ2-3; D is unresolved. CDR3 length: 14 amino acids. Trimming stripped 3 bases from V and 4 bases from J, with 11 bases between. Germline lookup yields CDR1 MDHEN and CDR2 SYDVKM. CDR3 loop: CASSFGIRADTQYF. The CDR3 nucleotides are TGTGCCAGCAGTTTTGGGATCCGGGCAGATACGCAGTATTTT.

A note on this clonotype: This clone may be a read error of a much larger clone one base away. V is TRBV11-2 and J is TRBJ2-3, with D unresolved. The CDR3 runs 12 residues. In germline, CDR1 is SGHAT, CDR2 FQNNGV. Trimming left V 5 bases short and J 12 bases short, with 15 bases between. The CDR3 coding sequence is TGTGCCAGCAGCACCTCAAATATATTTCAGTATTTT. Protein sequence: CASSTSNIFQYF.

This clonotype was recorded at least ten times. The gene calls are TRBV12-3 or TRBV12-4 and TRBJ2-5; TRBD1 might be the D (6 bases). The CDR3 has 14 residues. V lost 5 bases and J lost 0, with 10 bases in between. CDR3 coding DNA: TGTGCCAGCAGTATAGGACAGAACCAAGAGACCCAGTACTTC. This translates into CASSIGQNQETQYF.